Presented here are 9 T cell receptor beta chains from one specimen sequenced in a study of T cell repertoires in cytomegalovirus infection. Which antigens these TCRs recognize remains unknown. One entry per CDR3 protein, called by TCRdb with MiXCR from the reads. Seen here are around 750,000 distinct CDR3 sequences, about 33% observed once, and the top ten hold about an eighth. Sample: cultured CD8+ T cells from PBMCs, taken from culture after CMV antigen stimulation. The receptors were sampled from a human donor in good health (CMV status not recorded). Some clones in this sample may be carry-over from other donors' samples.

This chain joins TRBV7-9 and TRBJ2-5; 8 bases map to TRBD2. The V segment lost 0 bases and the J segment 5 bases; nucleotides outside the gene matches: 8. From germline, CDR1 is SEHNR and CDR2 FQNEAQ (reference sequence). This CDR3 contains 16 residues. The CDR3 coding sequence is TGTGCCAGCAGCTTAGCAGCGGGGGAGAGGAAGGAGACCCAGTACTTC. Translation: CASSLAAGERKETQYF.

The V and J genes are TRBV2 and TRBJ1-5, with 8 bases aligning to TRBD1. This CDR3 spans 18 amino acids. Germline V gene lookup returns CDR1 SNHLY and CDR2 FYNNEI. The J segment lost 3 bases and the V segment lost 6 bases, leaving 16 bases of the junction unmatched. CDR3 sequence reads: CASSTIIGQGSINQPQHF. The CDR3 DNA is TGTGCCAGCAGCACGATAATTGGACAGGGCAGCATCAATCAGCCCCAGCATTTT.

This clonotype was counted between two and nine times. The chain joins TRBV27 to TRBJ1-6; no firm D call. V gave up 3 bases and J gave up 7 bases, with 10 bases separating them. CDR3 length: 14 amino acids. Germline assignment: CDR1 MNHEY and CDR2 SMNVEV (reference sequence). CDR3 in amino acids: CASSFNSRNSPLHF. DNA of the CDR3: TGTGCCAGCAGTTTTAATAGCCGAAATTCACCCCTCCACTTT.

The chain couples TRBV18 to TRBJ2-1; 7 bases line up with TRBD1. CDR3 length: 19 residues. V trimming: 3 bases; J trimming: 3 bases; junction bases outside the gene matches: 17. The germline V gene encodes CDR1 KGHSH and CDR2 LQKENI. The CDR3, as DNA: TGTGCCAGCTCACCCGTTGCCCAATTAGGACAGGAACTCTACAATGAGCAGTTCTTC. Translation gives CASSPVAQLGQELYNEQFF.

With regard to this clonotype: One end of the junction varies from germline; a read error may be responsible. The chain has TRBV7-3 and TRBJ2-1, with TRBD1 matching 9 bases. The CDR3 contains 17 residues. Looked up from germline, CDR1 is SGHTA and CDR2 is FQGTGA. CDR3 sequence (DNA): TGTGTCAGCAGCCGATCCACCGGGACAGGGTTCCACAATGAGCAGTTCTTC. The encoded protein is CVSSRSTGTGFHNEQFF. The variable domain in full, with the rest retrieved from reference TRBV7-3 and TRBJ2-1, is GAGVSQTPSNKVTEKGKYVELRCDPISGHTALYWYRQSLGQGPEFLIYFQGTGAADDSGLPNDRFFAVRPEGSVSTLKIQRTERGDSAVYLCVSSRSTGTGFHNEQFFGPGTRLTVL.

The rearrangement uses TRBV27 and TRBJ2-7; 7 bases line up with TRBD1. Unmatched junction bases numbered 10, after V lost 8 bases and J lost 3 bases. The CDR3 loop spans 14 amino acids. Germline loops: CDR1 MNHEY, CDR2 SMNVEV (reference sequence). This CDR3 is CASSKPGQNYEQYF. The CDR3 nucleotides read TGTGCCAGCTCAAAACCGGGACAGAACTACGAGCAGTACTTC.

This clonotype was detected ten times or more. V gene TRBV7-9 combines with J gene TRBJ2-7; 10 bases are a match to TRBD1. This CDR3 is 17 amino acids long. J lost 0 bases, V lost 3 bases, and 8 bases had no gene match. Germline V lookup: CDR1 SEHNR, CDR2 FQNEAQ (reference sequence). The CDR3 region is CASSFKGGQGSSYEQYV. CDR3 DNA sequence: TGTGCCAGCAGCTTCAAGGGGGGACAGGGGTCCTCCTACGAGCAGTACGTC.

The chain couples TRBV12-3 or TRBV12-4 to TRBJ1-6; D call uncertain. The CDR3 extends over 15 amino acids. The V end was cut by 10 bases, the J end by 10 bases, with 23 bases between. The CDR3 region has the DNA TGTGCCAACAGCCTAGGACCCCTCTCGGAATCACCCCTCCACTTT. As protein: CANSLGPLSESPLHF.

The chain joins TRBV28 to TRBJ2-2; possible D gene TRBD2, 7 bases. CDR3 length: 15 amino acids. Trimming took 7 bases from V and 7 from J, leaving 19 bases between them. Per germline, CDR1 MDHEN and CDR2 SYDVKM. The CDR3 protein is CASNPLGGGSGELFF. DNA for the CDR3: TGTGCCAGCAACCCCCTGGGGGGGGGCAGCGGGGAGCTGTTTTTT.